This TCR beta chain appears in the sequencing data of a study of early T cells in non-severe SARS-CoV-2 infection. Study as a whole: The sequenced material was bulk RNA from unsorted whole blood, and its chains were unpaired.

This clonotype has just a few counts. V shed 5 bases and J shed 7 bases, with 19 bases lying between them. Per germline, CDR1 LGHDT and CDR2 YNNKEL (reference sequence). This CDR3 spans 15 amino acids. Each CDR3 protein gets one entry after TCRdb re-called the 5' RACE reads with MiXCR. The table shows tens of thousands of distinct CDR3 sequences, with approximately 15% occurring only once. Sequencing used whole blood. The TCR originated in an adult who was a healthcare worker with PCR-confirmed SARS-CoV-2 infection or an uninfected control (not recorded which). This rearrangement joins TRBV3-1 to TRBJ2-3; no definite D call. The CDR3 DNA follows: TGTGCCAGCAGCTTGAGCCGGACCCAGGTCAATACGCAGTATTTT. It specifies CASSLSRTQVNTQYF.